This TCR beta chain was captured in a study of OX40 agonist ivuxolimab in advanced cancers. On the study more broadly: Three dose-escalation patients had partial responses: one with hepatocellular carcinoma and two with cutaneous melanoma.

This CDR3 region has 14 residues. Germline CDR1 and CDR2: SGHRS and YFSETQ. Findings and caveats of the study: Among the lowest peripheral clonal expansion occurred in 0.1-3.0 mg/kg partial responders.

Comments on this clone: Its antigen is unknown.

Assay: immunoSEQ multiplex PCR; the TCRdb copy retains only in-frame clones and omits some. The sample lists about 48,000 clones, about 81% occurring once. The clonotype was recovered from an adult with an advanced solid tumor such as melanoma, head and neck, liver or kidney cancer. V usage is TRBV5-1 and J usage is TRBJ2-5; the D is unclear. The DNA end favors TRBJ2-7, so the J call may be wrong. Here the sequenced sample was CD4+ or CD8+ T cells sorted from blood, taken in a trial of the OX40 agonist ivuxolimab. Written as DNA, the CDR3 is TGCGCCAGCGGTCTGATAACCTCCTCCTACGAGCAGTACTTC. The encoded protein is CASGLITSSYEQYF.